This T cell receptor beta chain derives from a study of OX40 agonist ivuxolimab in advanced cancers. Across the whole study: Each patient was given ivuxolimab into a vein every 2 weeks, at 0.01 to 10 mg/kg. Of the patients, three showed partial responses, one with hepatocellular carcinoma and two with cutaneous melanoma.

A history of autoimmune disease or systemic immunosuppression excluded patients. The protocol was immunoSEQ multiplex PCR, while the TCRdb copy is restricted to in-frame clones and leaves out a portion. In the table there are about 80,000 clones, 70% to 90% of which are singletons. With 3 bases removed from V and 3 bases from J, the gap between germline ends came to 9 bases. This CDR3 comprises 15 residues. Per the germline V gene, CDR1 is LNHDA and CDR2 is SQIVND (reference sequence). The specimen was CD4+ or CD8+ T cells sorted from blood, collected in a trial of the OX40 agonist ivuxolimab. This clonotype was sampled from an adult with an advanced solid tumor such as melanoma, head and neck, liver or kidney cancer. The chain has TRBV19 and TRBJ1-6; maybe TRBD1 (6 bases). CDR3 sequence: CASSIGQIYNSPLHF. The CDR3 DNA reads as TGTGCCAGTAGTATTGGACAGATCTATAATTCACCCCTCCACTTT.